This T cell receptor (beta chain) was captured in a study of tumor-infiltrating lymphocytes in primary liver carcinoma. Unsorted bulk tissue of about 20-32 mg yielded co-extracted RNA and DNA. Starting from approximately 470 ng of total RNA, TCR beta cDNA was produced with a primer in the constant region. TCR beta libraries came from three nested multiplex PCR rounds using slightly modified ARM-PCR. The first two PCR rounds used TRBV1-TRBV30 primers with a Cbeta primer, approximately 10 cycles each. TCRdb analysed the multiplex PCR reads with MiXCR anew, one entry per CDR3 protein. The repertoire consists of 95,000 to 150,000 distinct CDR3 sequences, with around 60% occurring once and the leading ten covering less than 10%. The germline V gene encodes CDR1 SGHAT and CDR2 FQNNGV. This CDR3 contains 16 residues. The V segment lost 6 bases and the J segment 2 bases; nucleotides outside the gene matches: 6.

Sequences were obtained from liver tumor tissue from sampling region 3. As to subset: tumor region T3, left-lateral pole. The clonotype comes from an older woman with primary liver carcinoma and hepatitis B virus infection. The chain recombines TRBV11-2 with TRBJ2-2, with 10 bases that match TRBD2. CDR3 sequence reads: CASSRLLAGNTGELFF. The CDR3 DNA follows: TGTGCCAGCAGTCGTCTACTAGCGGGAAACACCGGGGAGCTGTTTTTT.